A single sample gave rise to the 30 T cell receptor beta chains below, sequenced in a study of STAT5B mutations in CD4+ large granular lymphocyte leukemia. TCRdb keeps only in-frame clones here, not all; method: immunoSEQ multiplex PCR. Of 30,000 to 40,000 clones listed, approximately 82% are singletons. The sequenced sample was CD4+ T cells from blood buffy coats. Receptor source: a human donor in good health.

The J gene is TRBJ2-2, the V gene TRBV2, with TRBD2 matching 9 bases. The CDR3 loop spans 15 amino acids. V shed 4 bases, J shed 6 bases, and the junction held 6 bases outside the gene matches. Germline V gene lookup returns CDR1 SNHLY and CDR2 FYNNEI. CDR3: CASSVVAGEPGELFF. In DNA form, the CDR3 reads TGTGCCAGCAGTGTAGTAGCGGGAGAGCCCGGGGAGCTGTTTTTT.

The V gene is TRBV18, the J gene TRBJ2-1; D is perhaps TRBD1 (6 bases). Germline V gene data show CDR1 as KGHSH and CDR2 as LQKENI. V gave up 3 bases and J gave up 5 bases, with 14 bases separating them. This CDR3 contains 15 residues. CDR3 bases: TGTGCCAGCTCACCGACGACAGGACACCACAATGAGCAGTTCTTC. Translating it yields CASSPTTGHHNEQFF. Looking up the rest from reference TRBV18 and TRBJ2-1 gives the full variable domain: NAGVMQNPRHLVRRRGQEARLRCSPMKGHSHVYWYRQLPEEGLKFMVYLQKENIIDESGMPKERFSAEFPKEGPSILRIQQVVRGDSAAYFCASSPTTGHHNEQFFGPGTRLTVL.

This clone was observed a handful of times. The chain recombines TRBV5-6 with TRBJ1-1; perhaps TRBD1 as D (5 bases). There are 13 residues in the CDR3. V lost 0 bases and J lost 4, with 7 bases in between. Germline values: CDR1 SGHDT, CDR2 YYEEEE. The CDR3 DNA is TGTGCCAGCAGCTTGGTGAGGGGCACTGAAGCTTTCTTT. The encoded protein is CASSLVRGTEAFF. The full variable domain, with the rest looked up from reference TRBV5-6 and TRBJ1-1, is DAGVTQSPTHLIKTRGQQVTLRCSPKSGHDTVSWYQQALGQGPQFIFQYYEEEERQRGNFPDRFSGHQFPNYSSELNVNALLLGDSALYLCASSLVRGTEAFFGQGTRLTVV.

This chain's CDR3 is CASSLAPGRISGGATGELFF. CDR3 nucleotide sequence: TGTGCCAGCAGCTTGGCCCCAGGTCGGATCAGCGGGGGAGCCACCGGGGAGCTGTTTTTT. J is TRBJ2-2 and V is TRBV5-4, with 8 positions matching TRBD2. The length of the CDR3 is 20 residues. Germline V lookup: CDR1 SGHNT, CDR2 YYREEE (reference sequence). The V segment lost 0 bases and the J segment 4 bases; nucleotides outside the gene matches: 17.

V usage is TRBV11-2 and J usage is TRBJ2-7; TRBD1 aligns across 9 bases. CDR3 size: 15 residues. Trimming cost V 4 bases and J 6 bases; bases outside gene matches: 10. Germline CDR1 and CDR2: SGHAT and FQNNGV. The DNA for the CDR3 is TGTGCCAGCAGCTCCTCACCGGGACAGGGTACCGAGCAGTACTTC. This encodes CASSSSPGQGTEQYF.

The chain carries TRBV19 and TRBJ2-7; the D gene is possibly TRBD1 (6 bases). The ends were cut back, 5 bases at V and 5 bases at J, with 22 bases in the middle. Germline V lookup: CDR1 LNHDA, CDR2 SQIVND (reference sequence). The CDR3 loop spans 16 amino acids. The CDR3 nucleotides read TGTGCCAGTAGTTCACACCGCAGAGGGGGACGCGACGAGCAGTACTTC. As protein: CASSSHRRGGRDEQYF.

This clone was detected only a few times. The chain couples TRBV10-1 to TRBJ1-3; D ambiguous. The CDR3 covers 15 residues. CDR1 is WNHNN and CDR2 is SYGVQD in the germline V gene (reference sequence). Trimming took off 0 bases at V and 0 bases at J, with 6 bases between the two ends. CDR3 in DNA: TGCGCCAGCAGTGAGTCCCAGAACTCTGGAAACACCATATATTTT. Translation: CASSESQNSGNTIYF.

This chain links TRBV27 with TRBJ1-5; 9 bases are a match to TRBD1. The CDR3 consists of 13 residues. The germline gives CDR1 MNHEY, CDR2 SMNVEV (reference sequence). The V gene end was trimmed by 8 bases and the J gene end by 3 bases; junction bases not matched to a gene: 2. Here the CDR3 reads CASRTGDNQPQHF. The CDR3 region has the DNA TGTGCCAGCCGGACAGGGGACAATCAGCCCCAGCATTTT.

The chain is built from TRBV6-1 and TRBJ2-3; 11 nucleotides agree with TRBD1. V lost 6 bases to trimming and J lost 3 bases; unmatched junction nucleotides: 5. The CDR3 has 15 residues. Germline V CDR1 and CDR2: MNHNS, SASEGT. The chain's CDR3 is CASRADRGQTDTQYF. CDR3 coding DNA: TGTGCCAGCAGAGCGGACAGGGGGCAGACAGATACGCAGTATTTT.

The genes are TRBV10-3 and TRBJ2-7, with 7 bases identical to TRBD2. After removal of 5 bases from V and 6 bases from J, the junction contained 7 bases not matched to a gene. This CDR3 has 13 amino acids. CDR1 and CDR2 from the germline V gene are ENHRY and SYGVKD. Here the CDR3 DNA reads TGTGCCATCAGTCCAGGCGGGGGTTTCGAGCAGTACTTC. Translation: CAISPGGGFEQYF.

V usage is TRBV9 and J usage is TRBJ2-1; perhaps D is TRBD1 or TRBD2 (5 bases each). Looked up from germline, CDR1 is SGDLS and CDR2 is YYNGEE. CDR3 length: 14 amino acids. Trimming removed 3 bases from V and 2 bases from J, with 9 bases in between. CDR3 loop: CASSAPGPYNEQFF. CDR3 nucleotides: TGTGCCAGCAGCGCACCGGGACCCTACAATGAGCAGTTCTTC. The whole variable domain, remainder taken from reference TRBV9 and TRBJ2-1, is DSGVTQTPKHLITATGQRVTLRCSPRSGDLSVYWYQQSLDQGLQFLIQYYNGEERAKGNILERFSAQQFPDLHSELNLSSLELGDSALYFCASSAPGPYNEQFFGPGTRLTVL.

The chain is built from TRBV19 and TRBJ1-2; D unresolved. CDR3 length: 13 amino acids. The ends were cut back, 2 bases at V and 4 bases at J, with 8 bases in the middle. The germline CDR1 and CDR2 sequences are LNHDA and SQIVND (reference sequence). The CDR3 is CASSILGAYGYTF. In DNA, the CDR3 is TGTGCCAGTAGTATATTAGGAGCCTATGGCTACACCTTC.

This clone was seen more than once but under ten times. This chain joins TRBV7-2 and TRBJ2-1; D ambiguous. CDR1 is SGHTA, CDR2 FQGNSA, per germline. The V end lost 1 base, the J end lost 9 bases, and 16 bases lay between the germline ends. CDR3 length equals 15 residues. This CDR3 is CASSLVRLLSAEQFF. DNA for the CDR3: TGTGCCAGCAGCTTAGTGAGGCTGTTGTCGGCTGAGCAGTTCTTC. Based on the CDR3 plus reference TRBV7-2 and TRBJ2-1, the full variable domain is GAGVSQSPSNKVTEKGKDVELRCDPISGHTALYWYRQSLGQGLEFLIYFQGNSAPDKSGLPSDRFSAERTGGSVSTLTIQRTQQEDSAVYLCASSLVRLLSAEQFFGPGTRLTVL.

This chain connects TRBV7-8 to TRBJ1-5, with TRBD1 matching 7 bases. V lost 1 base, J lost 3 bases, and 3 bases stayed unmatched. Germline V gene sequence: CDR1 SGHVS, CDR2 FQNEAQ. The CDR3 consists of 15 residues. The CDR3 reads CASSLVGQSNQPQHF. CDR3 in DNA: TGTGCCAGCAGCTTAGTGGGACAGTCCAATCAGCCCCAGCATTTT.

The genes are TRBV23-1 and TRBJ2-7; the match to TRBD1 covers 11 bases. TRBV23-1 is an ORF for which the function is uncertain. This CDR3 has 15 amino acids. V dropped 2 bases and J dropped 6; count of bases not matched to a gene: 6. The CDR3 nucleotides read TGCGCCAGCAGTCAAGGGACAGGGGGGCGATGCGAGCAGTACTTC. This gives the protein CASSQGTGGRCEQYF.

The chain couples TRBV12-5 to TRBJ2-3; no reliable D call. Looked up from germline, CDR1 is LGHNT and CDR2 is FRNRAP. Trimming took off 7 bases at V and 3 bases at J, with 8 bases between the two ends. CDR3 length: 12 amino acids. The DNA of the CDR3 is TGTGCTAGTGCTCCCCAAACAGATACGCAGTATTTT. It yields the protein CASAPQTDTQYF.

The J gene is TRBJ2-1, the V gene TRBV7-9, with 7 bases identical to TRBD2. Trimming took 1 base from V and 0 from J; bases not matched to a gene: 0. The CDR3 runs 15 residues. CDR1 is SEHNR and CDR2 is FQNEAQ in the germline V gene (reference sequence). This CDR3 reads CASSLGDYSYNEQFF. CDR3 sequence (DNA): TGTGCCAGCAGCTTAGGGGACTACTCCTACAATGAGCAGTTCTTC.

A word on this clone: A read error may account for a junction end that differs from germline. Here the CDR3 DNA reads TGTGCCAGCAGCTTCCGGTCTGGATTTGCCTTC. This encodes CASSFRSGFAF. The chain employs TRBV11-2 and TRBJ2-7; unclear D gene. This CDR3 is 11 amino acids long. Per germline, CDR1 SGHAT and CDR2 FQNNGV.

The chain recombines TRBV6-5 with TRBJ2-1; 8 positions agree with TRBD1. The germline gives CDR1 MNHEY, CDR2 SVGAGI. The V and J ends lost 0 bases and 14 bases, in that order; junction bases with no gene match: 6. The CDR3 has 13 amino acids. The chain's CDR3 is CASSYSRLDREFF. CDR3 nucleotides: TGTGCCAGCAGTTACTCGAGACTGGACAGGGAGTTCTTC.

V usage is TRBV12-5 and J usage is TRBJ2-2; weak D call: TRBD2 (5 bases). The germline V and J ends were trimmed by 6 bases and 6 bases, with 8 bases remaining between them. The CDR3 has 12 amino acids. Germline CDR1 and CDR2: LGHNT and FRNRAP. The DNA of the CDR3 is TGTGCTAGTGGGAGGGTCCCCGGGGAGCTGTTTTTT. Protein product: CASGRVPGELFF.

The rearrangement links TRBV7-6 to TRBJ2-5; D is possibly TRBD2 (5 bases). This CDR3 contains 15 residues. V was shortened by 0 bases and J by 4 bases, with 12 bases between the two germline ends. CDR1 is SGHVS, CDR2 FNYEAQ, per germline. CDR3 sequence reads: CASSLALGHRETQYF. CDR3 in DNA: TGTGCCAGCAGCTTAGCACTAGGCCACAGAGAGACCCAGTACTTC.

The chain uses TRBV18 and TRBJ1-4; D is ambiguous. This CDR3 has 11 amino acids. The germline V gene encodes CDR1 KGHSH and CDR2 LQKENI. Trimming removed 3 bases from V and 8 bases from J, with 4 bases in between. The CDR3 sequence: CASSPSEKLFF. The CDR3 region has the DNA TGTGCCAGCTCACCCTCCGAAAAACTGTTTTTT. Filled out from reference TRBV18 and TRBJ1-4, the complete variable domain reads NAGVMQNPRHLVRRRGQEARLRCSPMKGHSHVYWYRQLPEEGLKFMVYLQKENIIDESGMPKERFSAEFPKEGPSILRIQQVVRGDSAAYFCASSPSEKLFFGSGTQLSVL.

The V gene is TRBV7-2, the J gene TRBJ1-3, with 9 bases matching TRBD1. The V gene end was trimmed by 4 bases and the J gene end by 0 bases; junction bases not matched to a gene: 4. Germline lookup yields CDR1 SGHTA and CDR2 FQGNSA. The CDR3 contains 16 residues. DNA for the CDR3: TGTGCCAGCAGCTCCGGACAGGGGTTCTCTGGAAACACCATATATTTT. The encoded protein is CASSSGQGFSGNTIYF. The whole variable domain, remainder taken from reference TRBV7-2 and TRBJ1-3, is GAGVSQSPSNKVTEKGKDVELRCDPISGHTALYWYRQSLGQGLEFLIYFQGNSAPDKSGLPSDRFSAERTGGSVSTLTIQRTQQEDSAVYLCASSSGQGFSGNTIYFGEGSWLTVV.

The chain has TRBV19 and TRBJ2-3; D possibly corresponds to TRBD2 (6 bases). The V end was cut by 5 bases, the J end by 2 bases, with 11 bases between. The CDR3 spans 14 residues. Germline values: CDR1 LNHDA, CDR2 SQIVND (reference sequence). CDR3 amino acids: CASSYREHTDTQYF. The CDR3 nucleotides are TGTGCCAGTAGTTACCGGGAGCACACAGATACGCAGTATTTT.

This chain uses TRBV7-2 with TRBJ1-5; TRBD1 might be the D (5 bases). Between the trimmed V and J ends, which lost 5 bases and 3 bases, there was a span of 20 bases. CDR1 and CDR2 from the germline V gene are SGHTA and FQGNSA. The CDR3 has 17 residues. CDR3 nucleotides: TGTGCCAGCAGCCACCCCCGGGGGAGCAACATCAATCAGCCCCAGCATTTT. It yields the protein CASSHPRGSNINQPQHF. Combining the CDR3 with reference TRBV7-2 and TRBJ1-5 gives the whole variable domain GAGVSQSPSNKVTEKGKDVELRCDPISGHTALYWYRQSLGQGLEFLIYFQGNSAPDKSGLPSDRFSAERTGGSVSTLTIQRTQQEDSAVYLCASSHPRGSNINQPQHFGDGTRLSIL.

The chain recombines TRBV5-1 with TRBJ1-1; 11 bases map to TRBD1. The ends lost 4 bases at V and 9 bases at J; junction bases unmatched: 5. CDR3 length equals 13 residues. Germline V gives CDR1 SGHRS, CDR2 YFSETQ. Here the CDR3 reads CASSKGQGAQAFF. The CDR3 region has the DNA TGCGCCAGCAGCAAAGGACAGGGGGCGCAAGCTTTCTTT. Based on the CDR3 plus reference TRBV5-1 and TRBJ1-1, the full variable domain is KAGVTQTPRYLIKTRGQQVTLSCSPISGHRSVSWYQQTPGQGLQFLFEYFSETQRNKGNFPGRFSGRQFSNSRSEMNVSTLELGDSALYLCASSKGQGAQAFFGQGTRLTVV.

The V gene is TRBV19, the J gene TRBJ2-6; possible D gene TRBD2, 5 bases. The germline gives CDR1 LNHDA, CDR2 SQIVND (reference sequence). The V gene lost 7 bases and the J gene lost 0 bases, with 16 bases spanning the gap. This CDR3 is built from 17 residues. The CDR3 region has the DNA TGTGCCAGTAAATCTATGGAGGCGCGCTCTGGGGCCAACGTCCTGACTTTC. Translated, it gives CASKSMEARSGANVLTF. Based on the CDR3 plus reference TRBV19 and TRBJ2-6, the full variable domain is DGGITQSPKYLFRKEGQNVTLSCEQNLNHDAMYWYRQDPGQGLRLIYYSQIVNDFQKGDIAEGYSVSREKKESFPLTVTSAQKNPTAFYLCASKSMEARSGANVLTFGAGSRLTVL.

The chain links TRBV19 to TRBJ1-5; the D is unclear. The CDR3 sequence is 13 residues long. Per germline, CDR1 LNHDA and CDR2 SQIVND (reference sequence). V lost 2 bases and J 5 bases, leaving 7 bases between the germline ends. CDR3 in DNA: TGTGCCAGTAGTATAAGAAGGGATCAGCCCCAGCATTTT. This gives the protein CASSIRRDQPQHF.

The chain recombines TRBV7-2 with TRBJ2-7; 11 bases are shared with TRBD1. Germline V lookup: CDR1 SGHTA, CDR2 FQGNSA. The CDR3 sequence is 16 residues long. V lost 4 bases and J lost 0; bases outside the gene matches: 5. The CDR3 here is CASSSGTGGISYEQYF. CDR3 sequence (DNA): TGTGCCAGCAGCTCGGGGACAGGGGGAATCTCCTACGAGCAGTACTTC. Full variable domain (missing parts from reference TRBV7-2 and TRBJ2-7): GAGVSQSPSNKVTEKGKDVELRCDPISGHTALYWYRQSLGQGLEFLIYFQGNSAPDKSGLPSDRFSAERTGGSVSTLTIQRTQQEDSAVYLCASSSGTGGISYEQYFGPGTRLTVT.

This clone was seen only a few times. The rearrangement uses TRBV5-1 and TRBJ1-1, with 7 bases matching TRBD1. The ends lost 7 bases at V and 0 bases at J; junction bases unmatched: 6. This CDR3 is 14 amino acids long. Germline V CDR1 and CDR2: SGHRS, YFSETQ. DNA of the CDR3: TGCGCCAGCGGGTCCGGGACAGTGAACACTGAAGCTTTCTTT. This codes for CASGSGTVNTEAFF.